The entry below describes one T cell receptor beta chain. Its antigen remains unidentified. Within one base of it there is no much larger clone, and no base qualities were kept. The data were obtained in a study of blood T cell repertoires in COVID-19 (TCRdb year 2020). About the investigation overall: Collaborator samples came from the United States, Italy and Spain and covered acute and convalescent phases of COVID-19. The material from the prospective study consisted of cDNA or gDNA derived from T cells, B-cell-depleted T cells, or PBMCs. Subjects who had been exposed to COVID-19, were actively infected with it, or had recovered from it provided the deeply sampled blood TCRbeta repertoires that made up the dataset. The repertoires were made available in a free public database intended to serve as a resource for research on the immune response to SARS-CoV-2. Samples came from the ongoing ImmuneRACE study (first 160 participants) plus 1,254 subjects from 6 global collaborators. Nearly every sample came with metadata listing a de-identified subject ID, COVID-19 status, age in years and sex. Where available, HLA class I and class II types were taken from metadata supplied by the sample provider and were not determined by assay-based typing. The research as a whole found: The amount of clinical and demographic metadata varied by source and participant and was provided uncurated.

Collaborating institutions collected whole blood in K2EDTA tubes following their own protocols. Collaborator samples were shipped for TCRbeta analysis as frozen whole blood, isolated PBMCs, or DNA extracted from either sample type. TCRbeta CDR3 regions were amplified from genomic DNA using the immunoSEQ Assay, a bias-controlled multiplex PCR. As for how the authors treated the data: Nucleated cell counts per sample were estimated from amplification of reference gene primers within the assay. To quantify the absolute abundance of each unique TCRbeta CDR3 rearrangement, sequence reads were collapsed and filtered. For each sample, productive Simpson clonality was calculated as the square root of Simpson's diversity index over productive rearrangements. TCRdb re-hosts the immuneACCESS table, in-frame sequences only. Its copies lack some clones; in the studies checked, an unresolved V gene accounts for under half of them, and the cause for the rest is not known. V, J and clone size are those of that table, while D and trimming were read from the DNA. The sample table contains approximately 90,000 clones; only one count was recorded for approximately 85% of them. 3.5% to 4% of the sample comes from the top ten.

A distance of 17 bases separates the germline ends of V and J, which lose 2 bases and 12 bases respectively. According to the germline V gene, CDR1 reads SGHTA and CDR2 reads FQGTGA. The CDR3 starts with the cysteine, ends with the phenylalanine, and has 13 residues. CDR3 DNA only is kept here, 39 bases in frame from base 1. The source is a man in his sixties with acute or convalescent COVID-19. The chain is encoded by TRBV7-3 joined to TRBJ2-7; 5 matching bases give a weak D call of TRBD2. Specimen: peripheral blood. The CDR3 reads CASSLVPSGGLYF. The nucleotide sequence is given as TGTGCCAGCAGCTTAGTTCCCTCCGGCGGGCTGTACTTC.